This T cell receptor beta chain derives from a study of T cells after yellow fever vaccination. Study-level results: Abundant clonotypes from the bulk population could get into FACS-sorted repertoires as contaminants.

About this clonotype itself: The antigen is not known.

TCRdb ran MiXCR on the 5' RACE reads and lists one entry per CDR3 protein. The sample lists nearly 300,000 distinct CDR3 sequences; 8.7% were seen once. V shed 7 bases, J shed 8 bases, and the junction held 8 bases outside the gene matches. The CDR3 spans 13 residues. Per the germline V gene, CDR1 is MGHDK and CDR2 is SYGVNS. The sample in question was CD4+ T cells sorted from PBMCs, obtained 5 days after the yellow fever booster vaccination. This receptor was obtained from a man between 18 and 29 years old who received the YFV17D yellow fever vaccine. The genes are TRBV25-1 and TRBJ2-1, with TRBD1 matching 7 bases. CDR3 nucleotides: TGTGCCAGCATGACTACAGGGGACGATGAGCAGTTCTTC. Translated: CASMTTGDDEQFF.